Below, 28 T cell receptor beta chains from the same sample are listed, as sequenced in a study of cytotoxic CD8 clonotypes in ibrutinib-treated CLL. Assay used: immunoSEQ multiplex PCR; TCRdb lists only in-frame clones, some missing. The data show 130,000 or so clones, with 60% to 80% seen just once and 28% held by the top ten. The sequenced sample was PBMCs, obtained after 12 months of ibrutinib treatment. These receptors all come from a human donor with chronic lymphocytic leukemia.

The chain couples TRBV27 to TRBJ1-5; tentatively, D is TRBD1 (5 bases). Trimming stripped 8 bases from V and 2 bases from J, with 10 bases between. Germline-derived CDR1 and CDR2 are MNHEY and SMNVEV (reference sequence). The CDR3 has 13 residues. For the CDR3, the DNA is TGTGCCAGCGGCCTGGGGGGCAATCAGCCCCAGCATTTT. Protein sequence: CASGLGGNQPQHF.

This clone was seen only once. One junction end disagrees with the germline gene, perhaps due to a read error. J is TRBJ1-5 and V is TRBV15; 8 nucleotides align to TRBD1. Germline V gene data show CDR1 as LNHNV and CDR2 as YYDKDF (reference sequence). This CDR3 is 15 amino acids long. The CDR3 is CATSRDRGVNQPQHF. CDR3 nucleotide sequence: TGTGCCACCAGCCGAGACAGGGGAGTCAATCAGCCCCAGCATTTT.

The chain carries TRBV7-3 and TRBJ2-7, with D possibly matching TRBD1 (6 bases). The length of the CDR3 is 15 residues. CDR1 and CDR2 (germline): SGHTA, FQGTGA. Trimming pared 2 bases from V and 2 bases from J, leaving 13 bases between. The CDR3 DNA reads TGTGCCAGCAGCTTAGGTGCAGGGGTGCCCTACGAGCAGTACTTC. It yields the protein CASSLGAGVPYEQYF. Full variable domain (outside the CDR3, taken from reference TRBV7-3 and TRBJ2-7): GAGVSQTPSNKVTEKGKYVELRCDPISGHTALYWYRQSLGQGPEFLIYFQGTGAADDSGLPNDRFFAVRPEGSVSTLKIQRTERGDSAVYLCASSLGAGVPYEQYFGPGTRLTVT.

The chain has TRBV7-6 and TRBJ1-4; the D gene is possibly TRBD1 (5 bases). The germline CDR1 and CDR2 sequences are SGHVS and FNYEAQ. Trimming shortened V by 0 bases and J by 5 bases, and 13 bases separated the two germline ends. CDR3 size: 16 residues. Here the CDR3 DNA reads TGTGCCAGCAGCTTAGCGGTTCAGGGAATGAATGAAAAACTGTTTTTT. It is translated as CASSLAVQGMNEKLFF.

CDR3 protein: CASSSQYRVPLHF. The CDR3 nucleotides read TGTGCCAGCAGTTCCCAATACAGGGTTCCCCTCCACTTT. The V gene is TRBV28, the J gene TRBJ1-6; D perhaps matches TRBD1 (6 bases). This CDR3 is 13 amino acids long. Trimming stripped 4 bases from V and 13 bases from J, with 14 bases between. CDR1 and CDR2 from the germline V gene are MDHEN and SYDVKM.

The J gene is TRBJ2-7, the V gene TRBV4-1, with D perhaps matching TRBD2 (5 bases). Per the germline V gene, CDR1 is MGHRA and CDR2 is YSYEKL. The V end was cut by 1 base, the J end by 0 bases, with 10 bases between. This CDR3 has 15 amino acids. The DNA for the CDR3 is TGCGCCAGCAGCCAAGTTGAGGGCAGCTCCTACGAGCAGTACTTC. This gives the protein CASSQVEGSSYEQYF.

This clone came up a few times. The chain has TRBV5-5 and TRBJ1-2, with D hard to call. The CDR3 runs to 12 residues. Trimming stripped 4 bases from V and 4 bases from J, with 8 bases between. Germline CDR1 and CDR2: SGHKS and YYEKEE (reference sequence). The CDR3 protein is CASSPMAYGYTF. The CDR3 bases are TGTGCCAGCAGCCCCATGGCCTATGGCTACACCTTC.

This clone was counted only a few times. The V gene is TRBV7-8, the J gene TRBJ2-7, with no clear D. With 1 base removed from V and 4 bases from J, the gap between germline ends came to 14 bases. This CDR3 is 15 amino acids long. Germline CDR1 and CDR2: SGHVS and FQNEAQ. Written as DNA, the CDR3 is TGTGCCAGCAGCTTAGTGCGGCAGGTTGAATACGAGCAGTACTTC. This codes for CASSLVRQVEYEQYF.

This sequence joins TRBV7-9 and TRBJ2-3; 8 positions agree with TRBD2. Per the germline V gene, CDR1 is SEHNR and CDR2 is FQNEAQ (reference sequence). This CDR3 is 15 amino acids long. V shed 8 bases, J shed 2 bases, and the junction held 9 bases outside the gene matches. Here the CDR3 DNA reads TGTGCCAGCGCCGGGGGGGCATATTACACAGATACGCAGTATTTT. Translated: CASAGGAYYTDTQYF.

J is TRBJ2-3 and V is TRBV28; 15 nucleotides line up with TRBD2. CDR3 length: 20 residues. V shed 4 bases and J 5 bases; nucleotides not matched to a gene: 16. Germline V gene lookup returns CDR1 MDHEN and CDR2 SYDVKM. CDR3 nucleotide sequence: TGTGCCAGCAGTTCGACCCCCCACGGGGGACTAGCGGGAGGAGGAGATACGCAGTATTTT. Translated: CASSSTPHGGLAGGGDTQYF.

The rearrangement uses TRBV7-9 and TRBJ1-1; D is uncertain. This CDR3 contains 15 residues. V shed 1 base and J shed 0 bases, with 9 bases lying between them. Germline CDR1 reads SEHNR; CDR2 reads FQNEAQ (reference sequence). In DNA, the CDR3 is TGTGCCAGCAGCTTAGGAGCCCGATTGAACACTGAAGCTTTCTTT. Encoded protein: CASSLGARLNTEAFF.

The chain recombines TRBV4-3 with TRBJ2-7; TRBD2 matches at 7 bases. Germline V lookup: CDR1 LGHNA, CDR2 YSLEER. With 0 bases clipped from V and 4 bases from J, the junction kept 0 bases outside the gene matches. The CDR3 is 13 amino acids. In DNA, the CDR3 is TGCGCCAGCAGCCAAGAACTAGCGTACGAGCAGTACTTC. As protein: CASSQELAYEQYF.

The chain has TRBV19 and TRBJ1-5; 11 bases are shared with TRBD1. This CDR3 contains 16 residues. V was clipped by 6 bases and J by 9 bases; unmatched bases: 13. Germline V gene sequence: CDR1 LNHDA, CDR2 SQIVND (reference sequence). The CDR3 is CASREAGTGGTWPQHF. The CDR3 DNA sequence: TGTGCCAGTAGGGAAGCCGGGACAGGGGGAACTTGGCCCCAGCATTTT.

The chain carries TRBV5-1 and TRBJ2-7; D ambiguous. V dropped 4 bases and J dropped 5 bases, with 19 bases sitting between them. CDR3 size: 15 residues. From germline, CDR1 is SGHRS and CDR2 YFSETQ. CDR3 coding DNA: TGCGCCAGCAGCCCACTCCGTCTCGTCCAGGACGAGCAGTACTTC. Residues: CASSPLRLVQDEQYF.

The chain employs TRBV28 and TRBJ1-5; D call uncertain. The germline V gene has CDR1 MDHEN and CDR2 SYDVKM. With 8 bases removed from V and 0 bases from J, the gap between germline ends came to 8 bases. The CDR3 covers 13 residues. This CDR3 reads CASLRNSNQPQHF. CDR3 sequence (DNA): TGTGCCAGCCTCAGAAATAGCAATCAGCCCCAGCATTTT.

The chain uses TRBV18 and TRBJ1-1, with D possibly being TRBD1 (5 bases). Germline loops: CDR1 KGHSH, CDR2 LQKENI. The V and J ends lost 4 bases and 1 base respectively, with 13 bases between them. This CDR3 spans 15 amino acids. This CDR3 reads CASSRDIGQNTEAFF. CDR3 DNA: TGTGCCAGCTCACGTGACATCGGACAGAACACTGAAGCTTTCTTT. Filled out from reference TRBV18 and TRBJ1-1, the complete variable domain reads NAGVMQNPRHLVRRRGQEARLRCSPMKGHSHVYWYRQLPEEGLKFMVYLQKENIIDESGMPKERFSAEFPKEGPSILRIQQVVRGDSAAYFCASSRDIGQNTEAFFGQGTRLTVV.

This rearrangement joins TRBV7-2 to TRBJ2-7; 10 nucleotides match TRBD2. J lost 3 bases, V lost 4 bases, and 6 bases had no gene match. CDR1 is SGHTA and CDR2 is FQGNSA in the germline V gene. This CDR3 spans 15 amino acids. CDR3 DNA: TGTGCCAGCAGCTCGGAGCGGGGGGGCCTCTACGAGCAGTACTTC. The encoded protein is CASSSERGGLYEQYF.

The chain uses TRBV7-2 and TRBJ2-3; D unresolved. V dropped 3 bases and J dropped 2 bases, with 9 bases sitting between them. Germline CDR1 SGHTA, CDR2 FQGNSA. CDR3 length equals 14 residues. CDR3: CASSFPSNTDTQYF. Written as DNA, the CDR3 is TGTGCCAGCAGCTTTCCTTCCAACACAGATACGCAGTATTTT.

The CDR3 region has the DNA TGTGCCAGCAGCCGGTCGGGGGCGAACACTGAAGCTTTCTTT. Translation gives CASSRSGANTEAFF. The chain is built from TRBV9 and TRBJ1-1; possible D gene TRBD1, 6 bases. Trimming stripped 4 bases from V and 1 base from J, with 11 bases between. The CDR3 extends over 14 amino acids. Germline-derived CDR1 and CDR2 are SGDLS and YYNGEE.

This clone was picked up one time. The chain recombines TRBV13 with TRBJ2-2, with D uncertain. The CDR3 spans 16 residues. The V and J ends lost 5 bases and 1 base respectively, with 14 bases between them. Germline V gives CDR1 PRHDT, CDR2 FYEKMQ (reference sequence). CDR3 region: CASSPWGLENTGELFF. CDR3 nucleotides: TGTGCCAGCAGCCCCTGGGGTCTTGAGAACACCGGGGAGCTGTTTTTT. Full variable domain (outside the CDR3, taken from reference TRBV13 and TRBJ2-2): AAGVIQSPRHLIKEKRETATLKCYPIPRHDTVYWYQQGPGQDPQFLISFYEKMQSDKGSIPDRFSAQQFSDYHSELNMSSLELGDSALYFCASSPWGLENTGELFFGEGSRLTVL.

J is TRBJ1-4 and V is TRBV7-9; tentative D call: TRBD1 (6 bases). Germline V gene lookup returns CDR1 SEHNR and CDR2 FQNEAQ (reference sequence). The V and J ends lost 7 bases and 4 bases respectively, with 13 bases between them. This CDR3 has 14 residues. In DNA, the CDR3 is TGTGCCAGCACCCTAGGGGGAGTTAATGAAAAACTGTTTTTT. Its protein product is CASTLGGVNEKLFF. Based on the CDR3 plus reference TRBV7-9 and TRBJ1-4, the full variable domain is DTGVSQNPRHKITKRGQNVTFRCDPISEHNRLYWYRQTLGQGPEFLTYFQNEAQLEKSRLLSDRFSAERPKGSFSTLEIQRTEQGDSAMYLCASTLGGVNEKLFFGSGTQLSVL.

This rearrangement joins TRBV6-1 to TRBJ1-5; D is uncertain. The V and J ends lost 7 bases and 2 bases respectively, with 15 bases between them. In germline, CDR1 is MNHNS, CDR2 SASEGT. This CDR3 region has 15 residues. This CDR3 is CASMEGLGGNQPQHF. The CDR3 bases are TGTGCCAGCATGGAGGGATTGGGAGGCAATCAGCCCCAGCATTTT.

V gene TRBV7-2 combines with J gene TRBJ2-7, with 13 bases aligning to TRBD2. Losses at the gene ends were 1 base for V and 4 bases for J; bases not matched to a gene: 7. This CDR3 comprises 17 residues. Per germline, CDR1 SGHTA and CDR2 FQGNSA. CDR3 region: CASSLDPLLAGGYEQYF. Here the CDR3 DNA reads TGTGCCAGCAGCTTAGATCCCCTACTAGCGGGAGGGTACGAGCAGTACTTC.

This clone occurred a few times. The genes are TRBV2 and TRBJ2-7; D gene uncertain. The CDR3 sequence is 11 residues long. Germline values: CDR1 SNHLY, CDR2 FYNNEI. V lost 5 bases and J lost 6, with 8 bases in between. CDR3 loop: CASSLDTEQYF. Written as DNA, the CDR3 is TGTGCCAGCAGTTTAGACACCGAGCAGTACTTC.

The rearrangement joins TRBV7-3 to TRBJ2-2; TRBD1 is a possible D gene (6 bases). The CDR3 extends over 14 amino acids. CDR1 and CDR2 (germline): SGHTA, FQGTGA. The ends were cut back, 5 bases at V and 1 base at J, with 8 bases in the middle. CDR3 sequence (DNA): TGTGCCAGCAGCCGACAGGTGAACACCGGGGAGCTGTTTTTT. Its protein product is CASSRQVNTGELFF.

This rearrangement joins TRBV6-5 to TRBJ2-1; D is unclear. V lost 0 bases to trimming and J lost 7 bases, with 7 bases between them. Germline lookup yields CDR1 MNHEY and CDR2 SVGAGI. The CDR3 is made up of 13 amino acids. CDR3 sequence reads: CASSYSPVNEQFF. The CDR3 coding sequence is TGTGCCAGCAGTTACTCCCCTGTAAATGAGCAGTTCTTC.

The V call is TRBV2, the J call TRBJ2-3, with 11 bases identical to TRBD1. The CDR3 runs to 14 residues. Germline lookup yields CDR1 SNHLY and CDR2 FYNNEI. The V and J ends lost 5 bases and 6 bases, in that order; junction bases with no gene match: 4. In nucleotides, the CDR3 is TGTGCCAGCAGTAAGAGGACAGGGGGCGATACGCAGTATTTT. Residues: CASSKRTGGDTQYF.

CDR3: CASSAGGAYSGNTIYF. In DNA, the CDR3 is TGTGCCAGCAGTGCGGGTGGGGCTTACTCTGGAAACACCATATATTTT. The rearrangement joins TRBV6-1 to TRBJ1-3, with D perhaps matching TRBD1 (5 bases). The CDR3 is 16 amino acids. Trimming removed 4 bases from V and 0 bases from J, with 13 bases in between. Germline assignment: CDR1 MNHNS and CDR2 SASEGT.